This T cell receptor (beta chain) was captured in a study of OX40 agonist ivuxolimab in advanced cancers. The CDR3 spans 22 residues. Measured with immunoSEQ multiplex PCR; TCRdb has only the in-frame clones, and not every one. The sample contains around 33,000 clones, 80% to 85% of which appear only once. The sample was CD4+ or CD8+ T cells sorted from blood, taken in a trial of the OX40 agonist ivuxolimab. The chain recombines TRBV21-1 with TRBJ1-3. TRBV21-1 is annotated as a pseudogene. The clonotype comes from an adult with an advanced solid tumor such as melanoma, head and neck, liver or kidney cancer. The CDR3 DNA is TGTGCCAGCAGGTTACTTATAGCTACAACACGCACGAAACAACACGCACGAAACACCATATATTTT. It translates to CASRLLIATTRTKQHARNTIYF.